These 15 T cell receptor beta chains originate from one sample sequenced in a study of blood T cell repertoires in COVID-19. Profiled with immunoSEQ multiplex PCR; TCRdb holds only in-frame clones, not every one. This table holds roughly 410,000 clones, around 92% found once. Sequencing was done on a sample of peripheral blood. These TCRs come from a man in his forties with acute or convalescent COVID-19.

V usage is TRBV27 and J usage is TRBJ2-7; the D is unclear. The CDR3 runs 13 residues. Trimming stripped 4 bases from V and 4 bases from J, with 11 bases between. Looked up from germline, CDR1 is MNHEY and CDR2 is SMNVEV (reference sequence). The CDR3 DNA follows: TGTGCCAGCAGTTCCCGCGCCGAATACGAGCAGTACTTC. This translates into CASSSRAEYEQYF.

CDR3 residues: CATSDSREIDQPQHF. The DNA for the CDR3 is TGTGCCACCAGTGATTCACGGGAGATCGATCAGCCCCAGCATTTT. The chain couples TRBV24-1 to TRBJ1-5; no definite D call. Germline V gives CDR1 KGHDR, CDR2 SFDVKD. Trimming took 2 bases from V and 5 from J, leaving 12 bases between them. CDR3 length equals 15 residues.

The chain recombines TRBV3-1 (or the pseudogene TRBV3-2) with TRBJ1-5; possible D gene TRBD1, 6 bases. This CDR3 has 15 residues. CDR1 is LGHDT and CDR2 is YNNKEL in the germline V gene (reference sequence). Trimming took 0 bases from V and 2 from J, leaving 8 bases between them. The chain's CDR3 is CASSQDRGGNQPQHF. CDR3 nucleotides: TGTGCCAGCAGCCAAGACAGGGGCGGCAATCAGCCCCAGCATTTT.

The rearrangement uses TRBV25-1 and TRBJ1-2; D is ambiguous. This CDR3 contains 14 residues. V lost 2 bases, J lost 1 base, and 8 bases lay in between. Germline loops: CDR1 MGHDK, CDR2 SYGVNS. DNA of the CDR3: TGTGCCAGCAGTGAACCCGGTCGTAACTATGGCTACACCTTC. Its translation is CASSEPGRNYGYTF.

This sequence joins TRBV3-1 (or the pseudogene TRBV3-2) and TRBJ1-1; no definite D call. The length of the CDR3 is 13 residues. The V gene's germline CDR1 is LGHDT and CDR2 YNNKEL (reference sequence). V lost 3 bases to trimming and J lost 1 base, with 6 bases between them. The DNA of the CDR3 is TGTGCCAGCAGCCATTCCGGGAACACTGAAGCTTTCTTT. This gives the protein CASSHSGNTEAFF.

This rearrangement joins TRBV19 to TRBJ1-1; D possibly corresponds to TRBD1 (5 bases). The germline CDR1 and CDR2 sequences are LNHDA and SQIVND (reference sequence). This CDR3 comprises 13 residues. Trimming removed 9 bases at V and 5 bases at J, with 16 bases between. CDR3 amino acids: CASRRGSWTEAFF. The CDR3 nucleotides are TGTGCCAGCCGGCGGGGGTCATGGACTGAAGCTTTCTTT.

The gene calls are TRBV19 and TRBJ1-2, with 9 bases lining up with TRBD1. This CDR3 is built from 15 residues. With 5 bases clipped from V and 8 bases from J, the junction kept 12 bases outside the gene matches. The germline V gene has CDR1 LNHDA and CDR2 SQIVND (reference sequence). Written as DNA, the CDR3 is TGTGCCAGTAGTGGAGAGGACAGGGGCTTGGACGGCTACACCTTC. It yields the protein CASSGEDRGLDGYTF.

The chain recombines TRBV12-3 or TRBV12-4 with TRBJ1-1; D gene uncertain. CDR3 length: 13 amino acids. V was cut by 2 bases and J by 6 bases, with 10 bases left in between. The CDR3 DNA follows: TGTGCCAGCAGTTTACTTCCCGGGGCTGAAGCTTTCTTT. Amino acids: CASSLLPGAEAFF.

This clone was recorded once. The rearrangement links TRBV5-4 to TRBJ2-1; weak D call: TRBD2 (6 bases). The germline gives CDR1 SGHNT, CDR2 YYREEE (reference sequence). Trimming shortened V by 4 bases and J by 0 bases, and 14 bases separated the two germline ends. CDR3 length equals 16 residues. The CDR3 loop is CASSPRTISSYNEQFF. The DNA for the CDR3 is TGTGCCAGCAGCCCGCGGACTATTAGCTCCTACAATGAGCAGTTCTTC.

This chain uses TRBV6-2 or TRBV6-3 with TRBJ2-3; 8 nucleotides agree with TRBD1. Per the germline V gene, CDR1 is MNHEY and CDR2 is SVGEGT. V dropped 4 bases and J dropped 9; count of bases not matched to a gene: 6. This CDR3 is built from 13 residues. In nucleotides, the CDR3 is TGTGCCAGCAGTTTTGTAGACAGGGGAACGCAGTATTTT. This gives the protein CASSFVDRGTQYF.

The J gene is TRBJ2-1, the V gene TRBV7-2; the match to TRBD2 covers 14 bases. Trimming cost V 1 base and J 7 bases; bases outside gene matches: 3. CDR1 SGHTA and CDR2 FQGNSA come from the germline V gene. CDR3 length equals 16 residues. The CDR3 sequence: CASSLGTSGRINEQFF. CDR3 nucleotides: TGTGCCAGCAGCTTAGGGACTAGCGGGAGGATAAATGAGCAGTTCTTC.

V usage is TRBV29-1 and J usage is TRBJ2-7, with D possibly being TRBD2 (6 bases). This CDR3 contains 14 residues. The germline V gene has CDR1 SQVTM and CDR2 ANQGSEA. Between the trimmed V and J ends, which lost 6 bases and 6 bases, there was a span of 21 bases. CDR3 protein: CSVARGWASGEQYF. DNA for the CDR3: TGCAGCGTAGCTCGGGGGTGGGCTTCGGGCGAGCAGTACTTC.

The V and J genes are TRBV4-2 and TRBJ2-5; 13 bases map to TRBD2. V was clipped by 4 bases and J by 4 bases; unmatched bases: 6. The CDR3 runs 16 residues. Germline V CDR1 and CDR2: LGHNA, YNFKEQ. The chain's CDR3 is CASSPGLAGAGETQYF. CDR3 sequence (DNA): TGTGCCAGCAGCCCTGGACTAGCGGGAGCCGGAGAGACCCAGTACTTC.

The CDR3 coding sequence is TGTGCCAGCAGCCCGGGACTCTACGAGCAGTACTTC. Translated, it gives CASSPGLYEQYF. V and J are TRBV3-1 (or the pseudogene TRBV3-2) and TRBJ2-7; D may be TRBD2 (6 bases). Germline V CDR1 and CDR2: LGHDT, YNNKEL (reference sequence). V shed 4 bases and J shed 3 bases, with 7 bases lying between them. The CDR3 has 12 amino acids.

The V call is TRBV12-3 or TRBV12-4, the J call TRBJ2-7, with D possibly being TRBD1 (5 bases). The CDR3 runs 13 residues. V dropped 7 bases and J dropped 6 bases, with 16 bases sitting between them. The CDR3 region is CASTPEERGEQYF. CDR3 nucleotides: TGTGCCAGCACTCCGGAAGAAAGGGGCGAGCAGTACTTC.